This note documents a single T cell receptor beta chain sequence. Its antigen is unidentified. This sample was taken from a study of cytomegalovirus exposure and HLA in healthy donors. Findings and caveats of the study: The tendency of first-cohort TCR clusters to co-occur in the 100 to 150 validation repertoires emerged from a later analysis. Cytomegalovirus association was listed for 164 TCR beta chains. Most observed TCR sequences were rare, whereas some public TCRs were detected in many donors.

Here immunoSEQ multiplex PCR was the method, and the copy in TCRdb shows in-frame clones only, minus some. The profile shows over 120,000 clones, about 91% of them singletons. The V gene's germline CDR1 is MNHNY and CDR2 SVGAGI (reference sequence). V was trimmed by 2 bases and J by 4 bases, leaving 14 bases between them. CDR3 length: 15 residues. Sequences were obtained from PBMCs. This TCR was recovered from a woman between 18 and 29 years old in good health and CMV-seropositive. The chain is built from TRBV6-6 and TRBJ1-1; tentative D call: TRBD1 (5 bases). The CDR3 sequence is CASSYERSGTTEAFF. The CDR3 DNA follows: TGTGCCAGCAGTTACGAGAGGAGCGGGACCACTGAAGCTTTCTTT.